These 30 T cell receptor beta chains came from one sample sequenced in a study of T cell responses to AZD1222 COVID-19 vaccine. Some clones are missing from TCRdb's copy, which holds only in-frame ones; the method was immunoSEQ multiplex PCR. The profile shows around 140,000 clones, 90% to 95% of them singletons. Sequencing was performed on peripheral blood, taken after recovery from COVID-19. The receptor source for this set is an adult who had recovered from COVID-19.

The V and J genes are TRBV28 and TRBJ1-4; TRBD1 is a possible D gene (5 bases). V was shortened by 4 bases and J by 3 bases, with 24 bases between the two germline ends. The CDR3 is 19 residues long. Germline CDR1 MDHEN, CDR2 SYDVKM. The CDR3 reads CASSSPGTAVLAANEKLFF. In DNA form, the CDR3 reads TGTGCCAGCAGTTCTCCCGGGACTGCCGTGTTAGCGGCTAATGAAAAACTGTTTTTT. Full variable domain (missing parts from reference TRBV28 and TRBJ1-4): DVKVTQSSRYLVKRTGEKVFLECVQDMDHENMFWYRQDPGLGLRLIYFSYDVKMKEKGDIPEGYSVSREKKERFSLILESASTNQTSMYLCASSSPGTAVLAANEKLFFGSGTQLSVL.

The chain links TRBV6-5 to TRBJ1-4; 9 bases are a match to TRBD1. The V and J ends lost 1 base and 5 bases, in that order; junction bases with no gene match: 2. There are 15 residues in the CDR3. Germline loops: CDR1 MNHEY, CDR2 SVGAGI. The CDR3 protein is CASSYLGTGNEKLFF. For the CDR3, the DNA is TGTGCCAGCAGTTACTTGGGGACAGGGAATGAAAAACTGTTTTTT.

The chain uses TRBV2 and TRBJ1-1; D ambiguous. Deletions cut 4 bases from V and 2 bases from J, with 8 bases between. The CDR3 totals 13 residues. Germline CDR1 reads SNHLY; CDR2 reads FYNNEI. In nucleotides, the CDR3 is TGTGCCAGCAGTGTACAGCTTAACACTGAAGCTTTCTTT. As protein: CASSVQLNTEAFF.

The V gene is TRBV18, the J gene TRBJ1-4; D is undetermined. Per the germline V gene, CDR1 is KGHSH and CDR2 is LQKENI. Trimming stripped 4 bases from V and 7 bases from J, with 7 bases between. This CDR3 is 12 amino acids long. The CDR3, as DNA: TGTGCCAGCTCACTAAAGAGTGAAAAACTGTTTTTT. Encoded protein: CASSLKSEKLFF. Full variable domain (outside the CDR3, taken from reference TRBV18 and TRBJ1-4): NAGVMQNPRHLVRRRGQEARLRCSPMKGHSHVYWYRQLPEEGLKFMVYLQKENIIDESGMPKERFSAEFPKEGPSILRIQQVVRGDSAAYFCASSLKSEKLFFGSGTQLSVL.

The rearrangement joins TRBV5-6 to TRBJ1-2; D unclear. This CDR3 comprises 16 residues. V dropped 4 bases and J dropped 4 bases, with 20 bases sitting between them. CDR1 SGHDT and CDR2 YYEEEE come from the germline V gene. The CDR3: CASSLSSDIPSYGYTF. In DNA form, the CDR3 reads TGTGCCAGCAGCCTCAGCTCCGACATTCCCTCCTATGGCTACACCTTC.

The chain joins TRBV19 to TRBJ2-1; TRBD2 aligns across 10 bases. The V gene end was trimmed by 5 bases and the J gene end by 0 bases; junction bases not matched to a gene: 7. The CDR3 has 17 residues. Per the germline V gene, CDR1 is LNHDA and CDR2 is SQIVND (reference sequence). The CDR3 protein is CASSFLAGAISYNEQFF. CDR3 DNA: TGTGCCAGTAGTTTTCTAGCGGGAGCCATCTCCTACAATGAGCAGTTCTTC.

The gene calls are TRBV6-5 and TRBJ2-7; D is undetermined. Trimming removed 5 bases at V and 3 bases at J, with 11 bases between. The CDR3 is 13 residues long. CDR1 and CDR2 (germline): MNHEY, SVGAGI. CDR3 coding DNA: TGTGCCAGCAGTCAATACAGATACTACGAGCAGTACTTC. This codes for CASSQYRYYEQYF.

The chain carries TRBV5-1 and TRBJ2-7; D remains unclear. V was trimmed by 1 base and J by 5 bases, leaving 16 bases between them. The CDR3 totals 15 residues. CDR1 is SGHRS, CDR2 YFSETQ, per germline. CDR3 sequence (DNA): TGCGCCAGCAGCTTGAGGATTCCATCCCTCCACGAGCAGTACTTC. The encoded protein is CASSLRIPSLHEQYF.

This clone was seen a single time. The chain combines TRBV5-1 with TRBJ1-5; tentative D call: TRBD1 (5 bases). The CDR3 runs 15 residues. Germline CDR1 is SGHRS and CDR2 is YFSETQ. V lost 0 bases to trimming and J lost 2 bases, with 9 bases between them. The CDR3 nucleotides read TGCGCCAGCAGCTTGGAGTGGGGCGGCAATCAGCCCCAGCATTTT. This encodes CASSLEWGGNQPQHF.

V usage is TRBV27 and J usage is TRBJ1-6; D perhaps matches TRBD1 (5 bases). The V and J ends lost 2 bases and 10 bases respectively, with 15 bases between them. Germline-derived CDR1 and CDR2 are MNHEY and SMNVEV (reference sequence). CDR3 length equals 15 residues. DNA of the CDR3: TGTGCCAGCAGTTTAGGGGGTTGGGAAAGGTCACCCCTCCACTTT. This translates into CASSLGGWERSPLHF.

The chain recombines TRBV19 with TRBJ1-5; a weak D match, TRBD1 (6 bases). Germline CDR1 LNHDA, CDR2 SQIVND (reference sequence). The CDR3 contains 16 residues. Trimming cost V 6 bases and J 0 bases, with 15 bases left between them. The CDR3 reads CASSPFRGPSNQPQHF. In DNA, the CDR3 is TGTGCCAGTAGCCCTTTCAGGGGACCTAGCAATCAGCCCCAGCATTTT.

The CDR3 region is CAWSVLETLQGTDTQYF. The CDR3 DNA is TGTGCCTGGAGTGTACTGGAGACTTTGCAAGGCACAGATACGCAGTATTTT. V gene TRBV30 combines with J gene TRBJ2-3; D uncertain. Trimming removed 0 bases from V and 1 base from J, with 17 bases in between. The CDR3 length is 17 residues. CDR1 is GTSNPN and CDR2 is SVGIG in the germline V gene (reference sequence).

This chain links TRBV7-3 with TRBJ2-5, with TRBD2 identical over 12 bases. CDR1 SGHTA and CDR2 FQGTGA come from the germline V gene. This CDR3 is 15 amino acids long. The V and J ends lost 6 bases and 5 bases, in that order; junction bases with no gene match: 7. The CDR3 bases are TGTGCCAGCAGTCCGACTAGCGGGAGCGGGGAGACCCAGTACTTC. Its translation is CASSPTSGSGETQYF.

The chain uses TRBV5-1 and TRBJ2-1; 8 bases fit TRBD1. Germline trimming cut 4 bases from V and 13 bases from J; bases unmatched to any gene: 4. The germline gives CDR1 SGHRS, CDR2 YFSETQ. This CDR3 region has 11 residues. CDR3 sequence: CASSPDRVQFF. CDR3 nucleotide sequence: TGCGCCAGCAGCCCGGACAGGGTCCAGTTCTTC.

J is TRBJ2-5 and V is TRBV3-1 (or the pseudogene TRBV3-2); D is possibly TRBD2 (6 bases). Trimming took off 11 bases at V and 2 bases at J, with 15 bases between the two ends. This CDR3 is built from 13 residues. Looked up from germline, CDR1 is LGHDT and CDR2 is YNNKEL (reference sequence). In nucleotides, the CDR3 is TGTGCCGCTTCCAAGGGGAGGCAAGAGACCCAGTACTTC. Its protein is CAASKGRQETQYF.

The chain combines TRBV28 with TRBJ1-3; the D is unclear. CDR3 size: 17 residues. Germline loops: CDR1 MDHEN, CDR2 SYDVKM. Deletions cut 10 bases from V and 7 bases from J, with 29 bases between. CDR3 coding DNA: TGTGCCACCCTCCGGGGAGACGGACTAGAAGATTCCAACACCATATATTTT. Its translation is CATLRGDGLEDSNTIYF.

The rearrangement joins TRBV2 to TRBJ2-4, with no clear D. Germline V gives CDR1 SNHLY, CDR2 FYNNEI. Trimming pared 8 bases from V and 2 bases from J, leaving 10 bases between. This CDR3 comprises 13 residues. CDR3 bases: TGTGCCAGCTTCGGGCGACCCAAAAACATTCAGTACTTC. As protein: CASFGRPKNIQYF.

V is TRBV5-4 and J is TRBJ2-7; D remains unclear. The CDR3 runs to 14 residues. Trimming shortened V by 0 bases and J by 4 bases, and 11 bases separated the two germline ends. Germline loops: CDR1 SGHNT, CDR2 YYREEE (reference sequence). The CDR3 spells CASSLAIPPYEQYF. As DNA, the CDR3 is TGTGCCAGCAGCTTGGCTATTCCCCCTTACGAGCAGTACTTC.

This CDR3 is CASSLDLPGNYGYTF. Here the CDR3 DNA reads TGCGCCAGCAGCTTGGATCTTCCAGGAAACTATGGCTACACCTTC. V gene TRBV5-1 combines with J gene TRBJ1-2, with no clear D. Trimming removed 0 bases at V and 2 bases at J, with 11 bases between. This CDR3 has 15 amino acids. From germline, CDR1 is SGHRS and CDR2 YFSETQ.

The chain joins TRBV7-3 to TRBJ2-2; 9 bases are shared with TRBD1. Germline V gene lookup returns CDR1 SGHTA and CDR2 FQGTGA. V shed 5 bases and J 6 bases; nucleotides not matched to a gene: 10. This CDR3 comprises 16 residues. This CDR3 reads CASSPHRGRGAGELFF. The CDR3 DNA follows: TGTGCCAGCAGCCCACACAGGGGGCGTGGTGCCGGGGAGCTGTTTTTT.

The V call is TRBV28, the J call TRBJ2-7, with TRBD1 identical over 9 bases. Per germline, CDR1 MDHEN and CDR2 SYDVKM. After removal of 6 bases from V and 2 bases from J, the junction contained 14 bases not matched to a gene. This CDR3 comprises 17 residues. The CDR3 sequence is CASSITLRDRVPYEQYF. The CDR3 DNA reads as TGTGCCAGCAGCATTACTCTCCGGGACAGGGTACCCTACGAGCAGTACTTC.

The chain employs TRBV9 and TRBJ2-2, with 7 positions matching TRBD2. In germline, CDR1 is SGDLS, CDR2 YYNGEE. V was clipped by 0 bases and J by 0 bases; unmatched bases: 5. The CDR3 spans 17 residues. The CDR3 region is CASSVAASGTNTGELFF. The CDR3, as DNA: TGTGCCAGCAGCGTAGCGGCTAGCGGTACGAACACCGGGGAGCTGTTTTTT. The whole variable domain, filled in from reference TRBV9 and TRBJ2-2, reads DSGVTQTPKHLITATGQRVTLRCSPRSGDLSVYWYQQSLDQGLQFLIQYYNGEERAKGNILERFSAQQFPDLHSELNLSSLELGDSALYFCASSVAASGTNTGELFFGEGSRLTVL.

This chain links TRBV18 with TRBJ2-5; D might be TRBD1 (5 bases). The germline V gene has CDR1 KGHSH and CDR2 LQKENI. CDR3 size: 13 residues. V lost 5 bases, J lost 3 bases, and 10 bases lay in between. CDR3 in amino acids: CASSYDRKETQYF. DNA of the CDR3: TGTGCCAGCTCATACGACAGAAAAGAGACCCAGTACTTC. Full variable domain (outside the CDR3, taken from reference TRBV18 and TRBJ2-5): NAGVMQNPRHLVRRRGQEARLRCSPMKGHSHVYWYRQLPEEGLKFMVYLQKENIIDESGMPKERFSAEFPKEGPSILRIQQVVRGDSAAYFCASSYDRKETQYFGPGTRLLVL.

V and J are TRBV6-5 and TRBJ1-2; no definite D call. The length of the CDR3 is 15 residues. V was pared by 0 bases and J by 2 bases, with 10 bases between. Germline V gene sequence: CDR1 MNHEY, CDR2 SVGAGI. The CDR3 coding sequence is TGTGCCAGCAGTTACTCTGGTCGGGTGAACTATGGCTACACCTTC. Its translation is CASSYSGRVNYGYTF.

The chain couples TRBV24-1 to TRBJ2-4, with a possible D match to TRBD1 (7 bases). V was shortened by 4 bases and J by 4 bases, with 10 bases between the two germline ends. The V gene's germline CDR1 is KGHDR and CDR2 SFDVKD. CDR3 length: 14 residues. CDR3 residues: CATSEGGQKNIQYF. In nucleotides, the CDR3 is TGTGCCACCAGTGAGGGGGGACAGAAAAACATTCAGTACTTC.

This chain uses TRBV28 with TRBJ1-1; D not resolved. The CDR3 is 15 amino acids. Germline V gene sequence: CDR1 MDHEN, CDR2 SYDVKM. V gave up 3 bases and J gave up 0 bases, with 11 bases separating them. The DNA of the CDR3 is TGTGCCAGCAGTTTCCTCGTCCTCATGAACACTGAAGCTTTCTTT. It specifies CASSFLVLMNTEAFF.

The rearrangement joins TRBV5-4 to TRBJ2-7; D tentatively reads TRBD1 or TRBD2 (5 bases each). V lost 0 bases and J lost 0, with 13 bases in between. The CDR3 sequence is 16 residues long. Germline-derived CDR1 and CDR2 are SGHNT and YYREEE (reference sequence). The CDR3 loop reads CASSLGGSPSSYEQYF. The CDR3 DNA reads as TGTGCCAGCAGCTTGGGGGGGAGTCCGAGCTCCTACGAGCAGTACTTC.

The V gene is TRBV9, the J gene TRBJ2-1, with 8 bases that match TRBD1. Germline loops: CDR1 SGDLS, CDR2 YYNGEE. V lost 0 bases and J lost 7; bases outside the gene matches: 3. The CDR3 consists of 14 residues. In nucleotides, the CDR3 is TGTGCCAGCAGCGTAGCACAGGGGGGTAATGAGCAGTTCTTC. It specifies CASSVAQGGNEQFF.

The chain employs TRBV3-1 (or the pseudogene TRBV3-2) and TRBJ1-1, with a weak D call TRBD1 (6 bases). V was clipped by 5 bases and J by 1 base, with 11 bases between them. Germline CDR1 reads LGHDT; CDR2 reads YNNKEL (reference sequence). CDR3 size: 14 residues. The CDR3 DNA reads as TGTGCCAGCAGCGTAACGGACAGGAACACTGAAGCTTTCTTT. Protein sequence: CASSVTDRNTEAFF.

The CDR3 region has the DNA TGTGCCAGCAGCTACGCGGAGTCGAGGACCCAGTACTTC. This gives the protein CASSYAESRTQYF. This rearrangement joins TRBV5-4 to TRBJ2-5; the D is unclear. CDR3 length: 13 amino acids. The germline V and J ends were trimmed by 3 bases and 7 bases, with 13 bases remaining between them. The germline V gene has CDR1 SGHNT and CDR2 YYREEE (reference sequence).